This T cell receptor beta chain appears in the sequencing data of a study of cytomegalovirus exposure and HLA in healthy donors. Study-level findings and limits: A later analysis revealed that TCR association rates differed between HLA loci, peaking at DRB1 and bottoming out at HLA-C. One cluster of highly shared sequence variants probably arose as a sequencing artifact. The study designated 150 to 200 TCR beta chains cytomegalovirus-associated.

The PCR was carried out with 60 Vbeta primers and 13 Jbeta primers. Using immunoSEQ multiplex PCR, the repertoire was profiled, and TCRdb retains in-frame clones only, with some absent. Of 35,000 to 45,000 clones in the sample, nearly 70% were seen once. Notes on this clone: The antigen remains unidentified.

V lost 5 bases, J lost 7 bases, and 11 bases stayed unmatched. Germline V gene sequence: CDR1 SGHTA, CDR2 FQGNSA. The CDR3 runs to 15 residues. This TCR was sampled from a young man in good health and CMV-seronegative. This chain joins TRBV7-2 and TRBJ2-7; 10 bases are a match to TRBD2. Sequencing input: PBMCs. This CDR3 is CASSPTGLATGEQYF. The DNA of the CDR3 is TGTGCCAGCAGCCCAACGGGACTAGCGACTGGGGAGCAGTACTTC.